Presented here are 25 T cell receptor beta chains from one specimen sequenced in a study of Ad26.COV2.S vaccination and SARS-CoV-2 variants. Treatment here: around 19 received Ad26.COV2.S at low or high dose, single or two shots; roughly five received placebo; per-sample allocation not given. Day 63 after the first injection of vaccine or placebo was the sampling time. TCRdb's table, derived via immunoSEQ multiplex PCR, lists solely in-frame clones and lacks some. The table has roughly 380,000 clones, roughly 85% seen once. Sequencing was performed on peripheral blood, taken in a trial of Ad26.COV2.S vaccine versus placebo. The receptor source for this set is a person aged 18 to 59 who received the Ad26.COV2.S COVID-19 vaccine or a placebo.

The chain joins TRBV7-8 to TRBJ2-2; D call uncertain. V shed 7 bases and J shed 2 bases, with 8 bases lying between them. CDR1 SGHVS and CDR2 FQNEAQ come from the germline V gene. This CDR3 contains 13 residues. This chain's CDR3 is CASIQKNTGELFF. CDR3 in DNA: TGTGCCAGCATCCAAAAAAACACCGGGGAGCTGTTTTTT. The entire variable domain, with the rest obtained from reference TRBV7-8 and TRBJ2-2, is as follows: GAGVSQSPRYKVAKRGQDVALRCDPISGHVSLFWYQQALGQGPEFLTYFQNEAQLDKSGLPSDRFFAERPEGSVSTLKIQRTQQEDSAVYLCASIQKNTGELFFGEGSRLTVL.

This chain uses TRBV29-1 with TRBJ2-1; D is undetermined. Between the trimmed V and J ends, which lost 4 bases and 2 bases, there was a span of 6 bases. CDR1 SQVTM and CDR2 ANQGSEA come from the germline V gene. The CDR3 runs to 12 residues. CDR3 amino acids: CSVGRAYNEQFF. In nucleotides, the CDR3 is TGCAGCGTTGGTAGGGCCTACAATGAGCAGTTCTTC.

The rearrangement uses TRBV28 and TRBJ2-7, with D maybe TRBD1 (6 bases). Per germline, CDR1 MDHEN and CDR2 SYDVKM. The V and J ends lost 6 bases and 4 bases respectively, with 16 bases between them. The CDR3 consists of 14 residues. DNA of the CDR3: TGTGCCAGCAGCCGGACCGGGACACATTACGAGCAGTACTTC. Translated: CASSRTGTHYEQYF.

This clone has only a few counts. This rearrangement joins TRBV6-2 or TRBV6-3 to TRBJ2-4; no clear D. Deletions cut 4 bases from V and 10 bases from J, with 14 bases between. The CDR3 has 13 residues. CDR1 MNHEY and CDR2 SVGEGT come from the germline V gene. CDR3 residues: CASSSETHSIQYF. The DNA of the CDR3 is TGTGCCAGCAGTTCGGAGACACACAGTATTCAGTACTTC.

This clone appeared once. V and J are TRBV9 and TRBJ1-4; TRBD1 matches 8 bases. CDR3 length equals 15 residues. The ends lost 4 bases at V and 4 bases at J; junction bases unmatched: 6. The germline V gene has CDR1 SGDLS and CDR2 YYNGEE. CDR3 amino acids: CASSKGQGLNEKLFF. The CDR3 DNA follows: TGTGCCAGCAGCAAAGGACAGGGTCTTAATGAAAAACTGTTTTTT.

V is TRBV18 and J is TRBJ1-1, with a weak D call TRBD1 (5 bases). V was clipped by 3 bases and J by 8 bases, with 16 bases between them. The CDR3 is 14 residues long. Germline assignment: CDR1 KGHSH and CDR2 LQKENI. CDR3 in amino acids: CASSPGREVKEAFF. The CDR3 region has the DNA TGTGCCAGCTCACCGGGCAGGGAGGTAAAAGAAGCTTTCTTT.

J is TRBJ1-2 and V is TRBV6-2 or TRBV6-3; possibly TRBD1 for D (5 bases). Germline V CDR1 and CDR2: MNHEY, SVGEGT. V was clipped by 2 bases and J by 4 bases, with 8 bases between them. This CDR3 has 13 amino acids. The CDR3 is CASSYAGTYGYTF. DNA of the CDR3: TGTGCCAGCAGTTACGCGGGGACCTATGGCTACACCTTC.

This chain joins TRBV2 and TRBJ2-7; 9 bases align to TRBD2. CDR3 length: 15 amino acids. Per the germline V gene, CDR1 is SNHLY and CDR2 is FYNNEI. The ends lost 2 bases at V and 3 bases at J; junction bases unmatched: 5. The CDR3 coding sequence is TGTGCCAGCAGTGAATGGCGGGGGGGCGGCTACGAGCAGTACTTC. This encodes CASSEWRGGGYEQYF. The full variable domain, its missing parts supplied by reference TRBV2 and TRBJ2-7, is EPEVTQTPSHQVTQMGQEVILRCVPISNHLYFYWYRQILGQKVEFLVSFYNNEISEKSEIFDDQFSVERPDGSNFTLKIRSTKLEDSAMYFCASSEWRGGGYEQYFGPGTRLTVT.

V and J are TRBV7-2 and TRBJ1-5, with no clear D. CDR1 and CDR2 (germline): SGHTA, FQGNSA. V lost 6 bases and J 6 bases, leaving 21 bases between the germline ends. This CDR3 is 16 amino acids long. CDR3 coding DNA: TGTGCCAGCAGTTTGTCTACGGGGAGTCTGGGTCAGCCCCAGCATTTT. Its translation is CASSLSTGSLGQPQHF.

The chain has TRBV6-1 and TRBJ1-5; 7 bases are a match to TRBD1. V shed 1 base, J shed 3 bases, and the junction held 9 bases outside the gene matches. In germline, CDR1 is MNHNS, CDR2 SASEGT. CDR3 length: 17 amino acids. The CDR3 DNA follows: TGTGCCAGCAGTGAAGATGGGGCAGGGGGAGACAATCAGCCCCAGCATTTT. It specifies CASSEDGAGGDNQPQHF.

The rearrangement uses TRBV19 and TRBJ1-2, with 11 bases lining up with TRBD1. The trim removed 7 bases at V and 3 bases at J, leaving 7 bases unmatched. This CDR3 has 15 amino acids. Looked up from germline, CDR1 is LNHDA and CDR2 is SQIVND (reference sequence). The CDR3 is CASTQRGQGDYGYTF. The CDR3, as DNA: TGTGCCAGTACCCAAAGGGGACAGGGGGACTATGGCTACACCTTC.

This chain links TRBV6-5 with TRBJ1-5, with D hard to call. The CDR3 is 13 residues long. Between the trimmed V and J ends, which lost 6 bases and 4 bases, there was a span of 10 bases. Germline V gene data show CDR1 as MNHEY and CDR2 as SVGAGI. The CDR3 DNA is TGTGCCAGCAGGAGTCGTAGGAATCAGCCCCAGCATTTT. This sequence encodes CASRSRRNQPQHF.

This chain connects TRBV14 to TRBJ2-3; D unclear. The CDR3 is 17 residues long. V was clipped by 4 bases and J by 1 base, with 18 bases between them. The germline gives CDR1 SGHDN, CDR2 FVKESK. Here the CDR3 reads CASSLVSIVAGTDTQYF. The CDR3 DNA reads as TGTGCCAGCAGCCTAGTTAGTATTGTGGCTGGCACAGATACGCAGTATTTT. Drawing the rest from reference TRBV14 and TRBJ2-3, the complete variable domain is EAGVTQFPSHSVIEKGQTVTLRCDPISGHDNLYWYRRVMGKEIKFLLHFVKESKQDESGMPNNRFLAERTGGTYSTLKVQPAELEDSGVYFCASSLVSIVAGTDTQYFGPGTRLTVL.

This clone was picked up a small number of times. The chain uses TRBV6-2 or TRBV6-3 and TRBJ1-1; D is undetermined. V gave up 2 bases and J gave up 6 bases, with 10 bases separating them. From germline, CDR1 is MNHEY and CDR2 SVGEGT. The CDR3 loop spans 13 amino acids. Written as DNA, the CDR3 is TGTGCCAGCAGTTACAGGGTAGACGCTGAAGCTTTCTTT. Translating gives CASSYRVDAEAFF.

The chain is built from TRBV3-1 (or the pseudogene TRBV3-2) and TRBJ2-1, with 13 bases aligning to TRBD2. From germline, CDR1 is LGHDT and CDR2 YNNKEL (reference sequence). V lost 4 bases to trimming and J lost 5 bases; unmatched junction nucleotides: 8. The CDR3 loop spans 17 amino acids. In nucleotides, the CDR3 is TGTGCCAGCAGCCCCATACAGGGACTAGCGGGGAACAATGAGCAGTTCTTC. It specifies CASSPIQGLAGNNEQFF.

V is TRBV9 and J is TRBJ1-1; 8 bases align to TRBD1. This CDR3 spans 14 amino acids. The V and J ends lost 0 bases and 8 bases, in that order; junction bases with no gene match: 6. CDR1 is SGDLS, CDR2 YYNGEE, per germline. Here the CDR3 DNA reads TGTGCCAGCAGCGTAGCGGGACAGGTGTCCGAAGCTTTCTTT. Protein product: CASSVAGQVSEAFF.

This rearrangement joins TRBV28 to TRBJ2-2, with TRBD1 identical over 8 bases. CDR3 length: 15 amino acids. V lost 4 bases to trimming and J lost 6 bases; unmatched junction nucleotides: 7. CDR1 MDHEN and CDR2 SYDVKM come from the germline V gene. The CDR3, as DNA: TGTGCCAGCAGTTACGAAGGACAGGGCCCCGGGGAGCTGTTTTTT. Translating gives CASSYEGQGPGELFF.

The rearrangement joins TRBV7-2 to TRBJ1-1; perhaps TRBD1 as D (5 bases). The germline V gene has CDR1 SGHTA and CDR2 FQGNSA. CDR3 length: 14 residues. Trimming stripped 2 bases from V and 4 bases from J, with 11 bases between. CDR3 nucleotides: TGTGCCAGCAGCTTAAGGGCAGGGAGCACTGAAGCTTTCTTT. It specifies CASSLRAGSTEAFF.

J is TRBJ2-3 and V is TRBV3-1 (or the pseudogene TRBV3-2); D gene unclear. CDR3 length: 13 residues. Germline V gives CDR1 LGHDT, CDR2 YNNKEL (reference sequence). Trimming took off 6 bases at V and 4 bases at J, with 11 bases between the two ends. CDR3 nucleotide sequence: TGTGCCAGCAGAAGAAAGCGCCCAGATACGCAGTATTTT. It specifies CASRRKRPDTQYF.

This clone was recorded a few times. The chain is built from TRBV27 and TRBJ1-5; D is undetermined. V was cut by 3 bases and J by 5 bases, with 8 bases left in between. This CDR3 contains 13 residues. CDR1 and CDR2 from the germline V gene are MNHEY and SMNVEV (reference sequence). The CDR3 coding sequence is TGTGCCAGCAGTTTGGGCGGCCATCAGCCCCAGCATTTT. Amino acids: CASSLGGHQPQHF.

CDR3 DNA: TGTGCCAGCAGCCGAATTTGGGGGGCTGTTCCCAATGAGCAGTTCTTC. Its translation: CASSRIWGAVPNEQFF. V gene TRBV5-4 combines with J gene TRBJ2-1; D might be TRBD1 or TRBD2, each matching 6 bases. The CDR3 has 16 residues. Trimming removed 4 bases from V and 6 bases from J, with 20 bases in between. The V gene's germline CDR1 is SGHNT and CDR2 YYREEE (reference sequence).

Here the CDR3 reads CASSLLAGDNEQFF. CDR3 nucleotide sequence: TGTGCCAGCAGCTTACTAGCGGGGGACAATGAGCAGTTCTTC. This chain links TRBV7-9 with TRBJ2-1; 10 nucleotides line up with TRBD2. Germline values: CDR1 SEHNR, CDR2 FQNEAQ (reference sequence). V lost 2 bases, J lost 5 bases, and 0 bases stayed unmatched. The CDR3 is made up of 14 amino acids.

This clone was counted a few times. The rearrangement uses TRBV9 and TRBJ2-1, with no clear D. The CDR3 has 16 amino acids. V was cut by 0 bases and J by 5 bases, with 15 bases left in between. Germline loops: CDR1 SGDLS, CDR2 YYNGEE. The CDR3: CASSVASGPAHNEQFF. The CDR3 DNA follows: TGTGCCAGCAGCGTAGCCTCGGGCCCGGCCCACAATGAGCAGTTCTTC.

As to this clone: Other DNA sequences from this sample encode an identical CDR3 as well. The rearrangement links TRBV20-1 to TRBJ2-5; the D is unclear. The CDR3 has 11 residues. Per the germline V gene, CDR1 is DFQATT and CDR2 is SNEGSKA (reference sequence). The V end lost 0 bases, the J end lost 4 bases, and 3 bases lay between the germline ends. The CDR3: CSARDRETQYF. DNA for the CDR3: TGCAGTGCTAGAGATAGAGAGACCCAGTACTTC.

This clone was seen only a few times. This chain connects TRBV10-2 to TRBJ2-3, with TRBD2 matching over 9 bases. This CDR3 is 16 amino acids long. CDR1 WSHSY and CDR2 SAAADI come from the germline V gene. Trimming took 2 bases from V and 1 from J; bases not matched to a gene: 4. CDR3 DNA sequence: TGCGCCAGCAGTGAGGGGCGGGGGGGCCGCACAGATACGCAGTATTTT. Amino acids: CASSEGRGGRTDTQYF.